These 28 T cell receptor beta chains were sequenced from one sample in a study of T cell responses to AZD1222 COVID-19 vaccine. The table came from immunoSEQ multiplex PCR; TCRdb's copy has only in-frame clones and leaves some out. Of 130,000 to 150,000 clones in the sample, 70% to 90% are singletons; the top ten hold approximately 3.1%. The input for sequencing was peripheral blood, taken on day 0 of MenACWY control vaccination. The receptors originated from an adult in good health.

This clone was found once. The rearrangement joins TRBV19 to TRBJ2-2; 10 bases match TRBD1. Germline V gene data show CDR1 as LNHDA and CDR2 as SQIVND (reference sequence). The CDR3 has 17 amino acids. Germline trimming cut 3 bases from V and 3 bases from J; bases unmatched to any gene: 7. The CDR3 is CASSMGTGDYDTGELFF. CDR3 bases: TGTGCCAGTAGTATGGGGACAGGGGATTATGACACCGGGGAGCTGTTTTTT. The entire variable domain, with the rest obtained from reference TRBV19 and TRBJ2-2, is as follows: DGGITQSPKYLFRKEGQNVTLSCEQNLNHDAMYWYRQDPGQGLRLIYYSQIVNDFQKGDIAEGYSVSREKKESFPLTVTSAQKNPTAFYLCASSMGTGDYDTGELFFGEGSRLTVL.

The chain uses TRBV5-1 and TRBJ1-5; possible D gene TRBD1, 6 bases. Trimming shortened V by 5 bases and J by 1 base, and 13 bases separated the two germline ends. The CDR3 has 15 amino acids. Germline V gene sequence: CDR1 SGHRS, CDR2 YFSETQ. The CDR3 sequence is CASSQTGSSNQPQHF. The CDR3 DNA follows: TGCGCCAGCAGTCAAACAGGGAGCAGCAATCAGCCCCAGCATTTT.

This clone showed up just once. The chain uses TRBV19 and TRBJ2-3, with a weak D call TRBD2 (6 bases). Germline V gene data show CDR1 as LNHDA and CDR2 as SQIVND (reference sequence). CDR3 size: 16 residues. The germline V and J ends were trimmed by 4 bases and 1 base, with 15 bases remaining between them. As DNA, the CDR3 is TGTGCCAGTAGTACGGAGGGGTCCTGGCGCACAGATACGCAGTATTTT. This translates into CASSTEGSWRTDTQYF. Full variable domain (remainder filled in from reference TRBV19 and TRBJ2-3): DGGITQSPKYLFRKEGQNVTLSCEQNLNHDAMYWYRQDPGQGLRLIYYSQIVNDFQKGDIAEGYSVSREKKESFPLTVTSAQKNPTAFYLCASSTEGSWRTDTQYFGPGTRLTVL.

CDR3: CASRDRGIGELFF. The CDR3 nucleotides are TGTGCCAGTAGGGACAGGGGAATCGGGGAGCTGTTTTTT. The rearrangement links TRBV19 to TRBJ2-2; TRBD1 aligns across 9 bases. This CDR3 is 13 amino acids long. CDR1 is LNHDA, CDR2 SQIVND, per germline (reference sequence). The J segment lost 7 bases and the V segment lost 6 bases, leaving 3 bases of the junction unmatched.

The CDR3, as DNA: TGCGCCAGCAGCTTGGCCGAGGGGGCTGGCGGGGAGCTGTTTTTT. Its translation is CASSLAEGAGGELFF. This chain uses TRBV5-1 with TRBJ2-2; TRBD1 matches at 7 bases. This CDR3 has 15 residues. Germline assignment: CDR1 SGHRS and CDR2 YFSETQ. Trimming took 0 bases from V and 7 from J; bases not matched to a gene: 6.

The rearrangement links TRBV11-2 to TRBJ2-1, with TRBD2 matching 9 bases. The ends lost 5 bases at V and 8 bases at J; junction bases unmatched: 7. The CDR3 extends over 14 amino acids. In germline, CDR1 is SGHAT, CDR2 FQNNGV. The CDR3 is CASSGGGALDEQFF. The CDR3 DNA reads TGTGCCAGCAGCGGCGGGGGGGCCTTGGATGAGCAGTTCTTC.

V usage is TRBV18 and J usage is TRBJ1-1, with D possibly matching TRBD1 (5 bases). V was cut by 5 bases and J by 10 bases, with 11 bases left in between. The germline V gene encodes CDR1 KGHSH and CDR2 LQKENI. This CDR3 spans 11 amino acids. CDR3 DNA: TGTGCCAGCTCATCAACAGGTGTAGCTTTCTTT. It translates to CASSSTGVAFF.

The chain joins TRBV4-2 to TRBJ1-4; D remains ambiguous. V was clipped by 0 bases and J by 2 bases, with 7 bases between them. The germline CDR1 and CDR2 sequences are LGHNA and YNFKEQ. The CDR3 spans 15 residues. The CDR3: CASSQDHSTNEKLFF. Written as DNA, the CDR3 is TGTGCCAGCAGCCAAGATCACTCCACTAATGAAAAACTGTTTTTT.

This clone has just one count. The chain is built from TRBV7-2 and TRBJ2-7, with D unresolved. V was trimmed by 5 bases and J by 3 bases, leaving 14 bases between them. CDR3 length: 14 amino acids. CDR1 and CDR2 from the germline V gene are SGHTA and FQGNSA. The CDR3 protein is CASSPTWGSYEQYF. The CDR3 DNA reads TGTGCCAGCAGCCCAACCTGGGGTAGCTACGAGCAGTACTTC. Full variable domain (rest looked up from reference TRBV7-2 and TRBJ2-7): GAGVSQSPSNKVTEKGKDVELRCDPISGHTALYWYRQSLGQGLEFLIYFQGNSAPDKSGLPSDRFSAERTGGSVSTLTIQRTQQEDSAVYLCASSPTWGSYEQYFGPGTRLTVT.

The V call is TRBV18, the J call TRBJ1-5, with a possible D match to TRBD1 (5 bases). CDR3 length: 14 amino acids. Germline CDR1 is KGHSH and CDR2 is LQKENI. V lost 4 bases, J lost 4 bases, and 11 bases lay in between. The CDR3 region is CASSQGTVNQPQHF. Written as DNA, the CDR3 is TGTGCCAGCTCACAAGGGACGGTGAATCAGCCCCAGCATTTT.

The CDR3 sequence: CASSPRGGSNTGELFF. The CDR3, as DNA: TGTGCCAGCAGTCCCAGGGGGGGGTCGAACACCGGGGAGCTGTTTTTT. The chain combines TRBV6-2 or TRBV6-3 with TRBJ2-2; D may be TRBD1 or TRBD2 (7 bases each). This CDR3 is built from 16 residues. Germline lookup yields CDR1 MNHEY and CDR2 SVGEGT. V lost 5 bases, J lost 0 bases, and 13 bases lay in between.

This clone was observed once. The J gene is TRBJ2-4, the V gene TRBV28; D may be TRBD1 or TRBD2 (6 bases each). The V gene lost 11 bases and the J gene lost 4 bases, with 15 bases spanning the gap. The germline gives CDR1 MDHEN, CDR2 SYDVKM. The CDR3 consists of 13 residues. CDR3 DNA: TGTGCCGTTCGGGGGCAGGGTAAAAACATTCAGTACTTC. As protein: CAVRGQGKNIQYF.

The chain is built from TRBV6-2 or TRBV6-3 and TRBJ1-6, with D possibly matching TRBD1 (5 bases). Germline V gene lookup returns CDR1 MNHEY and CDR2 SVGEGT. Trimming took 5 bases from V and 9 from J, leaving 17 bases between them. This CDR3 region has 15 residues. This chain's CDR3 is CASSNPRGAGSPLHF. The CDR3 DNA sequence: TGTGCCAGCAGTAACCCTCGGGGCGCCGGTTCACCCCTCCACTTT.

This chain links TRBV4-2 with TRBJ1-4; D remains unclear. V lost 3 bases, J lost 8 bases, and 19 bases lay in between. The CDR3 is 16 amino acids. The germline CDR1 and CDR2 sequences are LGHNA and YNFKEQ. The CDR3 nucleotides read TGTGCCAGCAGCCACGTTATGGAAGGTGGTTTAGAAAAACTGTTTTTT. This codes for CASSHVMEGGLEKLFF.

The chain carries TRBV11-2 and TRBJ2-7, with 7 bases fitting TRBD2. In germline, CDR1 is SGHAT, CDR2 FQNNGV. The CDR3 has 16 residues. Trimming removed 3 bases from V and 1 base from J; junction bases left unmatched: 9. Here the CDR3 DNA reads TGTGCCAGCAGCTTGAAGTTGCGGGGGTCGTCCTACGAGCAGTACTTC. Amino acid sequence: CASSLKLRGSSYEQYF.

The rearrangement joins TRBV3-1 (or the pseudogene TRBV3-2) to TRBJ1-5; D possibly corresponds to TRBD1 (5 bases). The CDR3 runs to 14 residues. The V gene's germline CDR1 is LGHDT and CDR2 YNNKEL (reference sequence). Trimming pared 4 bases from V and 7 bases from J, leaving 14 bases between. The CDR3 protein is CASSPSDGDQPQHF. Written as DNA, the CDR3 is TGTGCCAGCAGCCCCTCCGATGGGGACCAGCCCCAGCATTTT.

This sequence joins TRBV6-5 and TRBJ1-3, with a tentative D call TRBD1 (5 bases). This CDR3 contains 15 residues. Germline CDR1 MNHEY, CDR2 SVGAGI. The CDR3 DNA reads as TGTGTGGACCTGGGGAGGGGACGGTCTGGAAACACCATATATTTT. Its translation: CVDLGRGRSGNTIYF.

V is TRBV5-1 and J is TRBJ2-2; 7 bases line up with TRBD2. V gave up 5 bases and J gave up 1 base; unmatched junction bases: 11. The CDR3 loop spans 17 amino acids. Germline V gene data show CDR1 as SGHRS and CDR2 as YFSETQ. DNA for the CDR3: TGCGCCAGCAGAATTGAAGCGGGACTATTGAACACCGGGGAGCTGTTTTTT. Amino acid sequence: CASRIEAGLLNTGELFF.

This chain joins TRBV30 and TRBJ2-7; 13 nucleotides match TRBD2. This CDR3 is 18 amino acids long. The ends lost 1 base at V and 1 base at J; junction bases unmatched: 10. The germline CDR1 and CDR2 sequences are GTSNPN and SVGIG (reference sequence). In DNA form, the CDR3 reads TGTGCCTGGAGTGCCACTAGCGGGAGGGCCATGGAGTCCTACGAGCAGTACTTC. Its translation is CAWSATSGRAMESYEQYF. The full variable domain, in which reference TRBV30 and TRBJ2-7 provide the parts outside the CDR3, is SQTIHQWPATLVQPVGSPLSLECTVEGTSNPNLYWYRQAAGRGLQLLFYSVGIGQISSEVPQNLSASRPQDRQFILSSKKLLLSDSGFYLCAWSATSGRAMESYEQYFGPGTRLTVT.

The chain couples TRBV11-2 to TRBJ2-2, with TRBD2 as a possible D gene (6 bases). From germline, CDR1 is SGHAT and CDR2 FQNNGV. This CDR3 region has 15 residues. Trimming removed 4 bases from V and 4 bases from J, with 13 bases in between. The CDR3 here is CASSSSGTLTGELFF. CDR3 bases: TGTGCCAGCAGCTCGTCCGGGACTCTCACCGGGGAGCTGTTTTTT.

The rearrangement joins TRBV11-3 to TRBJ1-2, with D tentatively TRBD1 (6 bases). CDR1 and CDR2 from the germline V gene are SGHNT and YENEEA. The CDR3 loop spans 15 amino acids. Trimming cost V 6 bases and J 2 bases, with 16 bases left between them. For the CDR3, the DNA is TGTGCCAGCAGGGATATTGGCGGACAGAACTATGGCTACACCTTC. Its translation: CASRDIGGQNYGYTF.

The chain is built from TRBV7-3 and TRBJ2-3; the D gene is possibly TRBD2 (5 bases). Trimming removed 5 bases at V and 1 base at J, with 10 bases between. The length of the CDR3 is 14 residues. The germline CDR1 and CDR2 sequences are SGHTA and FQGTGA. CDR3 residues: CASSQRTGTDTQYF. The CDR3 DNA reads as TGTGCCAGCAGCCAGAGGACTGGCACAGATACGCAGTATTTT.

The chain recombines TRBV9 with TRBJ2-5; 7 nucleotides match TRBD1. Germline values: CDR1 SGDLS, CDR2 YYNGEE. The CDR3 covers 16 residues. After removal of 0 bases from V and 5 bases from J, the junction contained 10 bases not matched to a gene. CDR3 sequence reads: CASSVDQGVMLETQYF. The DNA for the CDR3 is TGTGCCAGCAGCGTAGATCAGGGGGTGATGTTGGAGACCCAGTACTTC.

V and J are TRBV19 and TRBJ2-2; TRBD1 matches 7 bases. J was trimmed by 1 base and V by 5 bases; bases with no gene match: 4. Germline assignment: CDR1 LNHDA and CDR2 SQIVND (reference sequence). CDR3 length: 15 residues. This CDR3 reads CASSPRDRNTGELFF. The CDR3 DNA sequence: TGTGCCAGTAGTCCTCGGGACAGGAACACCGGGGAGCTGTTTTTT.

The chain has TRBV7-9 and TRBJ1-2; D perhaps matches TRBD1 (6 bases). Germline CDR1 SEHNR, CDR2 FQNEAQ (reference sequence). Trimming removed 1 base at V and 8 bases at J, with 14 bases between. The CDR3 length is 14 residues. The CDR3 bases are TGTGCCAGCAGCTTAGGTGTGACAGGTGACGGCTACACCTTC. Translating gives CASSLGVTGDGYTF.

The chain combines TRBV24-1 with TRBJ2-1; D might be TRBD1 (5 bases). Germline assignment: CDR1 KGHDR and CDR2 SFDVKD. V dropped 5 bases and J dropped 0 bases, with 7 bases sitting between them. The CDR3 has 14 amino acids. This chain's CDR3 is CATSAQGSYNEQFF. Here the CDR3 DNA reads TGTGCCACCAGTGCCCAGGGCTCCTACAATGAGCAGTTCTTC.

J is TRBJ2-3 and V is TRBV11-3, with D perhaps matching TRBD1 (5 bases). V lost 6 bases and J 0 bases, leaving 10 bases between the germline ends. There are 14 residues in the CDR3. The germline CDR1 and CDR2 sequences are SGHNT and YENEEA. For the CDR3, the DNA is TGTGCCAGCAGACCGCAGGGTAGCACAGATACGCAGTATTTT. Translating it yields CASRPQGSTDTQYF.

This chain joins TRBV19 and TRBJ1-2, with a possible D match to TRBD1 (5 bases). V shed 6 bases and J shed 2 bases, with 13 bases lying between them. The CDR3 runs 14 residues. Germline CDR1 and CDR2: LNHDA and SQIVND (reference sequence). CDR3 coding DNA: TGTGCCAGTAGGGACCGGGACGGAAACTATGGCTACACCTTC. As protein: CASRDRDGNYGYTF.